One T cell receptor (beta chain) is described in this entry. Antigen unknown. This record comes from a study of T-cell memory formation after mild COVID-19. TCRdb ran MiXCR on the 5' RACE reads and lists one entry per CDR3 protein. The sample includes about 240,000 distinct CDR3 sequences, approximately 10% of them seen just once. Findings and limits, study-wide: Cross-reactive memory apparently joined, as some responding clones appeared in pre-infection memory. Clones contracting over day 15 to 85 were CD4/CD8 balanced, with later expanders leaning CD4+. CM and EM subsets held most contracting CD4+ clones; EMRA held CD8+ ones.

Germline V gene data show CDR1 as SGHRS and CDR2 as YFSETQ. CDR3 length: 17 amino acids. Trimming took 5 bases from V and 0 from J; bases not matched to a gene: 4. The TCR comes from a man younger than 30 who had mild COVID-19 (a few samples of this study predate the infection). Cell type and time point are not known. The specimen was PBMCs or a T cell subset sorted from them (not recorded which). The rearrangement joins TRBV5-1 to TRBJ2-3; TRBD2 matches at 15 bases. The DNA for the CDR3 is TGCGCCAGCAGATGGACTAGCGGGGGGGGTAGCACAGATACGCAGTATTTT. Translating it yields CASRWTSGGGSTDTQYF.